What follows are 20 T cell receptor beta chains derived from one specimen sequenced in a study of blood T cell repertoires in COVID-19. Profiled with immunoSEQ multiplex PCR; TCRdb holds only in-frame clones, not every one. The sample yields fewer than 350,000 clones, 86% seen once. Material for sequencing was peripheral blood. These receptors came from a woman in her seventies with COVID-19, enrolled during active disease.

J is TRBJ1-6 and V is TRBV19; maybe TRBD1 (5 bases). The CDR3 contains 13 residues. V shed 5 bases and J shed 6 bases, with 8 bases lying between them. Germline CDR1 LNHDA, CDR2 SQIVND (reference sequence). The DNA of the CDR3 is TGTGCCAGTAGTGATAGGGGTAATTCACCCCTCCACTTT. This codes for CASSDRGNSPLHF. Full variable domain (remainder filled in from reference TRBV19 and TRBJ1-6): DGGITQSPKYLFRKEGQNVTLSCEQNLNHDAMYWYRQDPGQGLRLIYYSQIVNDFQKGDIAEGYSVSREKKESFPLTVTSAQKNPTAFYLCASSDRGNSPLHFGNGTRLTVT.

The V and J genes are TRBV5-4 and TRBJ1-1, with D unclear. The germline gives CDR1 SGHNT, CDR2 YYREEE (reference sequence). The CDR3 consists of 15 residues. Trimming stripped 1 base from V and 1 base from J, with 11 bases between. The CDR3 sequence: CASSLSLVENTEAFF. CDR3 sequence (DNA): TGTGCCAGCAGCTTGAGTTTGGTAGAGAACACTGAAGCTTTCTTT.

Only a few counts were recorded for this clone. This chain connects TRBV2 to TRBJ1-6, with D possibly being TRBD1 (6 bases). The CDR3 loop spans 15 amino acids. V was clipped by 7 bases and J by 0 bases, with 10 bases between them. In germline, CDR1 is SNHLY, CDR2 FYNNEI. This CDR3 reads CASNRDSSYNSPLHF. CDR3 DNA: TGTGCCAGCAACAGGGATAGCTCCTATAATTCACCCCTCCACTTT.

The chain joins TRBV3-1 (or the pseudogene TRBV3-2) to TRBJ1-6; 8 positions match TRBD1. The junction had 1 base not matched to a gene; V was cut back by 3 bases and J by 9 bases. Germline-derived CDR1 and CDR2 are LGHDT and YNNKEL (reference sequence). CDR3 length: 13 residues. The CDR3 sequence is CASSQDRVSPLHF. In nucleotides, the CDR3 is TGTGCCAGCAGCCAGGACAGGGTTTCACCCCTCCACTTT.

In DNA, the CDR3 is TGTGCCAGCAGTCTTGGCAGGGGGCAGGTGGGATCACCCCTCCACTTT. Translating gives CASSLGRGQVGSPLHF. The rearrangement joins TRBV11-2 to TRBJ1-6, with TRBD1 matching 8 bases. After removal of 6 bases from V and 10 bases from J, the junction contained 14 bases not matched to a gene. Germline-derived CDR1 and CDR2 are SGHAT and FQNNGV. The CDR3 is made up of 16 amino acids.

The chain carries TRBV3-1 (or the pseudogene TRBV3-2) and TRBJ1-5, with D tentatively TRBD1 (5 bases). The CDR3 is made up of 14 amino acids. Germline V gene lookup returns CDR1 LGHDT and CDR2 YNNKEL (reference sequence). The V end lost 2 bases, the J end lost 4 bases, and 9 bases lay between the germline ends. CDR3 DNA: TGTGCCAGCAGCCAACTGGGGGGGAATCAGCCCCAGCATTTT. Translated: CASSQLGGNQPQHF.

The rearrangement uses TRBV3-1 (or the pseudogene TRBV3-2) and TRBJ1-2; the D is unclear. Trimming pared 1 base from V and 2 bases from J, leaving 5 bases between. Germline loops: CDR1 LGHDT, CDR2 YNNKEL (reference sequence). This CDR3 region has 13 residues. This CDR3 is CASSQAGNYGYTF. The CDR3 DNA is TGTGCCAGCAGCCAAGCAGGAAACTATGGCTACACCTTC.

This chain links TRBV24-1 with TRBJ1-2; 8 bases are shared with TRBD1. The germline gives CDR1 KGHDR, CDR2 SFDVKD. Trimming at V came to 2 bases and at J to 8 bases, leaving 6 bases not matched to a gene. The CDR3 covers 14 residues. The DNA of the CDR3 is TGTGCCACCAGTGATTACGACAGGGGTGGCGGCTACACCTTC. Translated: CATSDYDRGGGYTF.

V and J are TRBV5-1 and TRBJ2-4; a possible D gene is TRBD1 (5 bases). Germline CDR1 is SGHRS and CDR2 is YFSETQ. V dropped 0 bases and J dropped 8 bases, with 15 bases sitting between them. The CDR3 contains 15 residues. CDR3 bases: TGCGCCAGCAGCTTGGAGGGGCAGGGTGGGGACATTCAGTACTTC. The encoded protein is CASSLEGQGGDIQYF.

The chain recombines TRBV6-5 with TRBJ1-2; perhaps TRBD1 as D (5 bases). From germline, CDR1 is MNHEY and CDR2 SVGAGI. V lost 2 bases to trimming and J lost 6 bases, with 10 bases between them. This CDR3 region has 13 residues. The CDR3 DNA follows: TGTGCCAGCAGTTACGACTCAGGGAATGGCTACACCTTC. It translates to CASSYDSGNGYTF.

The chain links TRBV9 to TRBJ2-1; D remains ambiguous. The CDR3 has 16 residues. The V end lost 0 bases, the J end lost 0 bases, and 10 bases lay between the germline ends. CDR1 and CDR2 from the germline V gene are SGDLS and YYNGEE. Written as DNA, the CDR3 is TGTGCCAGCAGCGTAGGGCTCTCCAGCTCCTACAATGAGCAGTTCTTC. Translated, it gives CASSVGLSSSYNEQFF. The full variable domain, in which reference TRBV9 and TRBJ2-1 provide the parts outside the CDR3, is DSGVTQTPKHLITATGQRVTLRCSPRSGDLSVYWYQQSLDQGLQFLIQYYNGEERAKGNILERFSAQQFPDLHSELNLSSLELGDSALYFCASSVGLSSSYNEQFFGPGTRLTVL.

V gene TRBV19 combines with J gene TRBJ1-1; 8 positions agree with TRBD1. Germline V lookup: CDR1 LNHDA, CDR2 SQIVND (reference sequence). Unmatched junction bases numbered 9, after V lost 3 bases and J lost 9 bases. The CDR3 spans 14 residues. As DNA, the CDR3 is TGTGCCAGTAGTATGTTAATTGGACAGGGAAAAGCTTTCTTT. Translated: CASSMLIGQGKAFF. The whole variable domain, filled in from reference TRBV19 and TRBJ1-1, reads DGGITQSPKYLFRKEGQNVTLSCEQNLNHDAMYWYRQDPGQGLRLIYYSQIVNDFQKGDIAEGYSVSREKKESFPLTVTSAQKNPTAFYLCASSMLIGQGKAFFGQGTRLTVV.

The rearrangement joins TRBV21-1 to TRBJ1-3; the table's D call of TRBD1 was not tested on the DNA. TRBV21-1 is a pseudogene. The CDR3 contains 15 residues. CDR3 sequence: CASRSQVSSGNTIYF. CDR3 bases: TGTGCCAGCAGAAGTCAGGTAAGCTCTGGAAACACCATATATTTT.

As to this clone: This sample includes further DNA sequences coding for the same CDR3. V usage is TRBV19 and J usage is TRBJ2-1; TRBD1 matches 7 bases. With 6 bases clipped from V and 3 bases from J, the junction kept 5 bases outside the gene matches. Germline-derived CDR1 and CDR2 are LNHDA and SQIVND (reference sequence). This CDR3 has 14 amino acids. The CDR3 nucleotides read TGTGCCAGTAGCCTCGGGACAGTCTACAATGAGCAGTTCTTC. It codes for CASSLGTVYNEQFF.

CDR3 nucleotide sequence: TGTGCCACCAGTGGGACGAGACAGGGCGTCGGTATGGGTCAGCCCCAGCATTTT. Translating gives CATSGTRQGVGMGQPQHF. The V gene is TRBV24-1, the J gene TRBJ1-5, with 7 bases lining up with TRBD1. CDR1 KGHDR and CDR2 SFDVKD come from the germline V gene. This CDR3 region has 18 residues. Trimming removed 5 bases from V and 6 bases from J; junction bases left unmatched: 18.

To note about this clone: Other nucleotide sequences from this sample produce the same CDR3. The rearrangement uses TRBV4-1 and TRBJ2-3, with a tentative D call TRBD2 (5 bases). Germline V gene lookup returns CDR1 MGHRA and CDR2 YSYEKL. V lost 1 base to trimming and J lost 0 bases, with 11 bases between them. There are 16 residues in the CDR3. The CDR3 protein is CASSQGTRTSTDTQYF. The DNA for the CDR3 is TGCGCCAGCAGCCAAGGGACTCGTACTAGCACAGATACGCAGTATTTT.

This sequence joins TRBV7-2 and TRBJ2-3, with TRBD1 identical over 7 bases. The CDR3 runs 13 residues. With V trimmed by 4 bases and J by 3 bases, 1 base remained unmatched. Germline V gene sequence: CDR1 SGHTA, CDR2 FQGNSA. The CDR3 loop reads CASSWDRTDTQYF. In DNA form, the CDR3 reads TGTGCCAGCAGCTGGGACAGAACAGATACGCAGTATTTT.

The chain couples TRBV4-2 to TRBJ2-2; TRBD2 matches at 12 bases. V dropped 0 bases and J dropped 3; count of bases not matched to a gene: 5. Germline lookup yields CDR1 LGHNA and CDR2 YNFKEQ. The CDR3 has 18 amino acids. The DNA of the CDR3 is TGTGCCAGCAGCCAAGATTCTAGCGGGGGGGTAGACACCGGGGAGCTGTTTTTT. This encodes CASSQDSSGGVDTGELFF.

The J gene is TRBJ1-4, the V gene TRBV28, with a possible D match to TRBD1 (5 bases). Germline lookup yields CDR1 MDHEN and CDR2 SYDVKM. V lost 5 bases, J lost 4 bases, and 17 bases lay in between. The CDR3 covers 16 residues. CDR3 residues: CASSPPAGLLNEKLFF. CDR3 DNA: TGTGCCAGCAGTCCGCCCGCGGGACTGCTTAATGAAAAACTGTTTTTT.

The gene calls are TRBV2 and TRBJ2-1; tentatively, D is TRBD2 (5 bases). Trimming cost V 3 bases and J 5 bases, with 8 bases left between them. Germline assignment: CDR1 SNHLY and CDR2 FYNNEI. CDR3 length equals 13 residues. The CDR3 protein is CASSDSGNNEQFF. The DNA of the CDR3 is TGTGCCAGCAGTGATTCCGGGAACAATGAGCAGTTCTTC.